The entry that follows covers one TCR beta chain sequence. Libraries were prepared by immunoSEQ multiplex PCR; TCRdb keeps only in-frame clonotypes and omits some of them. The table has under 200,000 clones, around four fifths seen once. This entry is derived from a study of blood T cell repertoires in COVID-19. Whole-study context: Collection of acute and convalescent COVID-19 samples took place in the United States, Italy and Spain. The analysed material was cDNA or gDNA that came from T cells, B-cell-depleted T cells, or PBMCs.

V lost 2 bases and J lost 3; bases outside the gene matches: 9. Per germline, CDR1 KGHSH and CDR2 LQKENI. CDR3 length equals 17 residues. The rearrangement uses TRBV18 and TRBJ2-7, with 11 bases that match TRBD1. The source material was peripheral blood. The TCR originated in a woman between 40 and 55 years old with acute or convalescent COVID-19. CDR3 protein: CASSPGTGTGGGYEQYF. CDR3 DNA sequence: TGTGCCAGCTCACCAGGGACCGGGACAGGGGGGGGCTACGAGCAGTACTTC.